Shown below are 3 T cell receptor beta chains from a single sample sequenced in a study of CD8+ T cells in alopecia areata. As for treatment: oral pan-JAK inhibitor, 5-10 mg twice daily. Isolated RNA was reverse transcribed into cDNA used as the sequencing template. The table came from immunoSEQ multiplex PCR; TCRdb's copy has only in-frame clones and leaves some out. This sample has fewer than 110,000 clones, with approximately 84% found just once. Sample: CD8+ T cells sorted from blood, taken between weeks 30 and 35, from a patient treated with tofacitinib. The receptors stem from a human donor with alopecia areata.

The chain is built from TRBV11-2 and TRBJ2-1; D ambiguous. Trimming took off 2 bases at V and 5 bases at J, with 13 bases between the two ends. In germline, CDR1 is SGHAT, CDR2 FQNNGV. This CDR3 is 15 amino acids long. The CDR3 DNA reads TGTGCCAGCAGCTTAAATCCTGGAAGGGACAATGAGCAGTTCTTC. Translation gives CASSLNPGRDNEQFF. The full variable domain, rest sourced from reference TRBV11-2 and TRBJ2-1, is EAGVAQSPRYKIIEKRQSVAFWCNPISGHATLYWYQQILGQGPKLLIQFQNNGVVDDSQLPKDRFSAERLKGVDSTLKIQPAKLEDSAVYLCASSLNPGRDNEQFFGPGTRLTVL.

This clone was seen just once. This chain connects TRBV29-1 to TRBJ2-3, with 8 bases lining up with TRBD2. This CDR3 is 12 amino acids long. Germline CDR1 SQVTM, CDR2 ANQGSEA. Trimming took 5 bases from V and 4 from J; bases not matched to a gene: 2. CDR3 residues: CSVFGGADTQYF. In nucleotides, the CDR3 is TGCAGCGTTTTCGGGGGGGCAGATACGCAGTATTTT.

The rearrangement joins TRBV5-1 to TRBJ2-7; no reliable D call. The CDR3 extends over 11 amino acids. V dropped 3 bases and J dropped 3 bases, with 4 bases sitting between them. Germline CDR1 is SGHRS and CDR2 is YFSETQ. This chain's CDR3 is CASSWGYEQYF. CDR3 DNA: TGCGCCAGCAGCTGGGGCTACGAGCAGTACTTC.